Below are 28 T cell receptor beta chains sequenced from a single sample in a study of identical twins. TCRdb re-analysed the 5' RACE reads in MiXCR, keeping a single row per CDR3 protein. The sample has about 280,000 distinct CDR3 sequences, around 8.8% seen once. These same data were also listed under a study on yellow fever vaccine responses in identical twins.

The specimen was memory (CD45RO+) T cells sorted from blood. All receptors derive from a woman between 18 and 29 years old in good health.

This clonotype was counted a few times. The V gene is TRBV20-1, the J gene TRBJ1-6, with no clear D. V was pared by 0 bases and J by 10 bases, with 10 bases between. The length of the CDR3 is 13 residues. The V gene's germline CDR1 is DFQATT and CDR2 SNEGSKA (reference sequence). CDR3: CSARDWVGSPLHF. The CDR3 coding sequence is TGCAGTGCTAGAGATTGGGTAGGCTCACCCCTCCACTTT.

This clonotype was seen only a few times. The chain combines TRBV28 with TRBJ2-7; 11 positions match TRBD1. The trim removed 4 bases at V and 3 bases at J, leaving 5 bases unmatched. From germline, CDR1 is MDHEN and CDR2 SYDVKM. The CDR3 has 15 residues. The CDR3: CASSSSGTGGYEQYF. The CDR3 bases are TGTGCCAGCAGTTCATCCGGGACAGGGGGCTACGAGCAGTACTTC.

V gene TRBV6-1 combines with J gene TRBJ2-1; TRBD1 agrees at 11 bases. V lost 1 base, J lost 2 bases, and 7 bases stayed unmatched. Germline V lookup: CDR1 MNHNS, CDR2 SASEGT. The CDR3 sequence is 18 residues long. The CDR3 region has the DNA TGTGCCAGCAGTGAAGGGACAGGGGGCGCTGGAACCTACAATGAGCAGTTCTTC. Translation: CASSEGTGGAGTYNEQFF.

The rearrangement uses TRBV2 and TRBJ1-6, with 11 bases identical to TRBD1. Germline lookup yields CDR1 SNHLY and CDR2 FYNNEI. Unmatched junction bases numbered 8, after V lost 6 bases and J lost 10 bases. CDR3 size: 15 residues. The CDR3: CASRGQGGAGSPLHF. The CDR3 DNA follows: TGTGCCAGCAGGGGACAGGGGGGAGCAGGGTCACCCCTCCACTTT.

This clonotype was found a few times. The chain has TRBV28 and TRBJ2-1; D not resolved. Germline V CDR1 and CDR2: MDHEN, SYDVKM. The CDR3 totals 14 residues. V lost 7 bases and J 3 bases, leaving 13 bases between the germline ends. The CDR3 DNA sequence: TGTGCCAGCACCCATGGTCTAGGCTACAATGAGCAGTTCTTC. It codes for CASTHGLGYNEQFF.

The chain uses TRBV6-1 and TRBJ2-1; D is perhaps TRBD2 (6 bases). Trimming pared 0 bases from V and 12 bases from J, leaving 12 bases between. The length of the CDR3 is 13 residues. Germline CDR1 and CDR2: MNHNS and SASEGT. Here the CDR3 reads CASSEAMGGVQFF. The CDR3 DNA follows: TGTGCCAGCAGTGAAGCGATGGGGGGTGTGCAGTTCTTC.

At least ten counts were recorded for this clonotype. The J gene is TRBJ1-6, the V gene TRBV7-8; 8 bases align to TRBD1. The trim removed 0 bases at V and 2 bases at J, leaving 0 bases unmatched. The germline CDR1 and CDR2 sequences are SGHVS and FQNEAQ. This CDR3 is 16 amino acids long. This CDR3 reads CASSLADRAYNSPLHF. The CDR3 region has the DNA TGTGCCAGCAGCTTAGCGGACAGGGCCTATAATTCACCCCTCCACTTT.

In its sample, this clonotype was seen many times. The CDR3 here is CASSLSPGGRDTQYF. CDR3 sequence (DNA): TGTGCCAGCAGTTTATCTCCGGGGGGCCGAGATACGCAGTATTTT. The V and J genes are TRBV27 and TRBJ2-3; the D gene is possibly TRBD2 (7 bases). V gave up 0 bases and J gave up 5 bases, with 12 bases separating them. There are 15 residues in the CDR3. Germline values: CDR1 MNHEY, CDR2 SMNVEV (reference sequence).

This clonotype was observed at least ten times. This chain connects TRBV7-6 to TRBJ2-2; D gene ambiguous. Germline V CDR1 and CDR2: SGHVS, FNYEAQ. The V end lost 5 bases, the J end lost 2 bases, and 12 bases lay between the germline ends. The CDR3 totals 15 residues. The CDR3 sequence: CASSVSTFNTGELFF. In nucleotides, the CDR3 is TGTGCCAGCAGCGTTTCGACATTTAACACCGGGGAGCTGTTTTTT.

The J gene is TRBJ2-7, the V gene TRBV20-1; the D is unclear. Germline-derived CDR1 and CDR2 are DFQATT and SNEGSKA (reference sequence). The CDR3 runs 11 residues. Trimming took 5 bases from V and 1 from J, leaving 6 bases between them. CDR3 sequence (DNA): TGCAGTGCTGAGAAATCCTACGAGCAGTACTTC. Translating it yields CSAEKSYEQYF.

This clonotype showed up many times. The V gene is TRBV5-6, the J gene TRBJ2-1, with 15 nucleotides matching TRBD2. Per germline, CDR1 SGHDT and CDR2 YYEEEE. Unmatched junction bases numbered 3, after V lost 8 bases and J lost 6 bases. CDR3 length: 14 residues. CDR3 coding DNA: TGTGCCAGTGGACTAGCGGGGGGGCTCAATGAGCAGTTCTTC. Translated, it gives CASGLAGGLNEQFF.

The gene calls are TRBV7-2 and TRBJ2-4; 8 positions agree with TRBD1. This CDR3 has 14 residues. Germline V gives CDR1 SGHTA, CDR2 FQGNSA. V dropped 5 bases and J dropped 9; count of bases not matched to a gene: 9. CDR3 sequence: CASSDDRGKSIQYF. In nucleotides, the CDR3 is TGTGCCAGCAGCGATGACAGGGGAAAGAGCATTCAGTACTTC.

This clonotype was counted many times. CDR3 sequence: CASSSDSYEQYF. CDR3 coding DNA: TGTGCCAGCAGTTCGGACAGCTACGAGCAGTACTTC. The genes are TRBV12-3 or TRBV12-4 and TRBJ2-7; maybe TRBD1 (6 bases). Trimming took off 4 bases at V and 3 bases at J, with 7 bases between the two ends. There are 12 residues in the CDR3.

The table lists this clonotype with many counts. The chain links TRBV6-1 to TRBJ2-7; 7 nucleotides line up with TRBD1. This CDR3 region has 14 residues. V trimming: 5 bases; J trimming: 0 bases; junction bases outside the gene matches: 4. Germline values: CDR1 MNHNS, CDR2 SASEGT. In DNA form, the CDR3 reads TGTGCCAGCAGTCTCGGGACAGCCTCCTACGAGCAGTACTTC. Translating gives CASSLGTASYEQYF.

This clonotype was detected ten times or more. V and J are TRBV6-1 and TRBJ2-5; D may correspond to TRBD1 or TRBD2 (5 bases each). Germline assignment: CDR1 MNHNS and CDR2 SASEGT. The CDR3 totals 16 residues. With 4 bases removed from V and 5 bases from J, the gap between germline ends came to 20 bases. The CDR3 DNA reads TGTGCCAGCAGTGGTCAAAGGGGTGGCGGGTTTGAGACCCAGTACTTC. Its protein is CASSGQRGGGFETQYF.

V gene TRBV12-3 or TRBV12-4 combines with J gene TRBJ1-1, with unresolved D. Deletions cut 3 bases from V and 2 bases from J, with 13 bases between. The CDR3 has 15 amino acids. CDR3 protein: CASSLRPRANTEAFF. CDR3 bases: TGTGCCAGCAGTTTGCGGCCCCGGGCCAACACTGAAGCTTTCTTT.

The chain carries TRBV2 and TRBJ1-3; D is ambiguous. V lost 6 bases, J lost 0 bases, and 9 bases lay in between. The germline gives CDR1 SNHLY, CDR2 FYNNEI. This CDR3 is built from 14 residues. CDR3 in DNA: TGTGCCAGCAGCCAGGATCCCTCTGGAAACACCATATATTTT. Translation gives CASSQDPSGNTIYF.

The chain links TRBV20-1 to TRBJ2-5, with D maybe TRBD2 (5 bases). Trimming stripped 3 bases from V and 2 bases from J, with 13 bases between. Germline V gene sequence: CDR1 DFQATT, CDR2 SNEGSKA (reference sequence). CDR3 length equals 14 residues. DNA for the CDR3: TGCAGTGCTAGCCTACTAGAGGGTCAAGAGACCCAGTACTTC. Residues: CSASLLEGQETQYF.

The table lists this clonotype with a few counts. The chain has TRBV27 and TRBJ1-5; D might be TRBD1 (6 bases). This CDR3 has 14 amino acids. CDR1 and CDR2 (germline): MNHEY, SMNVEV (reference sequence). The ends were cut back, 6 bases at V and 5 bases at J, with 14 bases in the middle. The CDR3: CASSSQGSHQPQHF. In DNA, the CDR3 is TGTGCCAGCAGCTCACAGGGCTCGCATCAGCCCCAGCATTTT.

This clonotype was seen many times. The chain employs TRBV11-1 and TRBJ2-1; the match to TRBD2 covers 9 bases. Germline values: CDR1 SGHAT, CDR2 FQDESV (reference sequence). This CDR3 spans 16 amino acids. Trimming at V came to 0 bases and at J to 2 bases, leaving 2 bases not matched to a gene. The CDR3 bases are TGTGCCAGCAGCTTAGCGCGGGAGGGCCCCTACAATGAGCAGTTCTTC. This codes for CASSLAREGPYNEQFF.

The chain couples TRBV28 to TRBJ2-5, with a tentative D call TRBD2 (6 bases). Germline V gene sequence: CDR1 MDHEN, CDR2 SYDVKM. V shed 4 bases and J shed 2 bases, with 14 bases lying between them. The CDR3 has 15 amino acids. CDR3 sequence: CASSSTSPLQETQYF. The CDR3 nucleotides are TGTGCCAGCAGTTCCACTAGCCCACTTCAAGAGACCCAGTACTTC.

This rearrangement joins TRBV6-4 to TRBJ2-5, with D tentatively TRBD1 (6 bases). The CDR3 totals 16 residues. Trimming took 5 bases from V and 1 from J, leaving 17 bases between them. In germline, CDR1 is MRHNA, CDR2 SNTAGT. CDR3 region: CASSPGLGQLQETQYF. The CDR3 DNA reads TGTGCCAGCAGTCCGGGTTTAGGACAGCTCCAAGAGACCCAGTACTTC.

This clonotype showed up many times. The chain combines TRBV6-5 with TRBJ1-5; unclear D gene. Germline lookup yields CDR1 MNHEY and CDR2 SVGAGI. This CDR3 contains 14 residues. Deletions cut 4 bases from V and 4 bases from J, with 11 bases between. The CDR3 region is CASSFDTGNQPQHF. The CDR3 region has the DNA TGTGCCAGCAGTTTCGACACGGGGAATCAGCCCCAGCATTTT.

This clonotype has more than one count but fewer than ten. The chain has TRBV7-2 and TRBJ1-1; possible D gene TRBD1, 6 bases. V was clipped by 3 bases and J by 0 bases, with 11 bases between them. Looked up from germline, CDR1 is SGHTA and CDR2 is FQGNSA. CDR3 length: 15 residues. CDR3 in DNA: TGTGCCAGCAGCTTGTCAGGGGCGATGAACACTGAAGCTTTCTTT. This gives the protein CASSLSGAMNTEAFF.

This clonotype was observed many times. The V call is TRBV4-1, the J call TRBJ2-1; 7 nucleotides match TRBD2. The V gene's germline CDR1 is MGHRA and CDR2 YSYEKL. The trim removed 0 bases at V and 0 bases at J, leaving 5 bases unmatched. This CDR3 is built from 17 residues. The CDR3 bases are TGCGCCAGCAGCCAAGAGGGACTATACTACTCCTACAATGAGCAGTTCTTC. Its translation is CASSQEGLYYSYNEQFF.

This rearrangement joins TRBV14 to TRBJ2-3; 10 bases agree with TRBD1. The CDR3 sequence is 17 residues long. Germline V gene lookup returns CDR1 SGHDN and CDR2 FVKESK. V shed 3 bases and J 2 bases; nucleotides not matched to a gene: 8. The CDR3 protein is CASSQLDRGPTTDTQYF. CDR3 nucleotide sequence: TGTGCCAGCAGCCAGCTTGACAGGGGGCCTACCACAGATACGCAGTATTTT.

In this sample, this clonotype turned up a few times. This chain connects TRBV20-1 to TRBJ1-1; 7 bases match TRBD1. The CDR3 consists of 12 residues. Looked up from germline, CDR1 is DFQATT and CDR2 is SNEGSKA (reference sequence). J was trimmed by 1 base and V by 5 bases; bases with no gene match: 1. The CDR3 nucleotides are TGCAGTGCTCAGGGGGGGAACACTGAAGCTTTCTTT. Protein product: CSAQGGNTEAFF.

The V gene is TRBV5-6, the J gene TRBJ2-7, with 10 bases fitting TRBD2. The V gene end was trimmed by 6 bases and the J gene end by 5 bases; junction bases not matched to a gene: 8. The CDR3 has 14 amino acids. Per the germline V gene, CDR1 is SGHDT and CDR2 is YYEEEE. This CDR3 is CASNKREGWNEQYF. CDR3 DNA sequence: TGTGCCAGCAACAAGCGGGAGGGCTGGAACGAGCAGTACTTC.